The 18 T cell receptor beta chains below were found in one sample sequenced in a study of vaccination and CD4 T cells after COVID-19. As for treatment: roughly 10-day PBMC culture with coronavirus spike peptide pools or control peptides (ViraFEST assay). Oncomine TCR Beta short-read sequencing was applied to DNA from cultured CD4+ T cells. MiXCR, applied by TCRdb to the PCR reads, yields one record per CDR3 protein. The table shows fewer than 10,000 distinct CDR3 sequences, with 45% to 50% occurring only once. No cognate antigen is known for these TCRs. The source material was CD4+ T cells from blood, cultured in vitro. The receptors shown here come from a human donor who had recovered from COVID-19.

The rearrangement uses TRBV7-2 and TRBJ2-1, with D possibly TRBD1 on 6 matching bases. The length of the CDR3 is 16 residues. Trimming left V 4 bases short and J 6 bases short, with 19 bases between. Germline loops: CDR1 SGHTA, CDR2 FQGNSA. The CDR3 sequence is CASSSQGGSRSNEQFF. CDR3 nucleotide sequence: TGTGCCAGCAGCTCACAAGGGGGATCCAGGAGCAATGAGCAGTTCTTC.

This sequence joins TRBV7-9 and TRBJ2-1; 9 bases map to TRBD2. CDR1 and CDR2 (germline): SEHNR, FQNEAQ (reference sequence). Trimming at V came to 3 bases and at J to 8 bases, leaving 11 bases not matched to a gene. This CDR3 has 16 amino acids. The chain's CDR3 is CASSFRSGGTGDEQFF. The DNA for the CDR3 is TGTGCCAGCAGCTTCCGAAGCGGGGGGACCGGGGATGAGCAGTTCTTC.

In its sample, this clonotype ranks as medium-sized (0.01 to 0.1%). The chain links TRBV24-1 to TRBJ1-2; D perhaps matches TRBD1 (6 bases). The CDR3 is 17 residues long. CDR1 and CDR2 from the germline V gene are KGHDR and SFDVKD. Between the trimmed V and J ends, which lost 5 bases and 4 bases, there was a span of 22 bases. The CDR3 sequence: CATSGPVGGAYGYGYTF. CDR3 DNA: TGTGCCACCAGTGGCCCCGTGGGGGGGGCTTATGGCTATGGCTACACCTTC.

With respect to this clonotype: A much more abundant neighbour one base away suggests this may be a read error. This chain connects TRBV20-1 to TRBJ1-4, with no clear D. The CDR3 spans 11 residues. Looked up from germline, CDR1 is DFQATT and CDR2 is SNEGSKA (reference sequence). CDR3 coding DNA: TGCAGTGCTAGTACCCGGGAAAATCTGTTTTTT. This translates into CSASTRENLFF.

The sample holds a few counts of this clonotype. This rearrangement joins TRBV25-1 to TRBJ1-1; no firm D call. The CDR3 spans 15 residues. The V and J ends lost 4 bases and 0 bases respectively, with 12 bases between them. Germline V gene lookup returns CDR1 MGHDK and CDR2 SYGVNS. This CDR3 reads CASSASLGLNTEAFF. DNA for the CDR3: TGTGCCAGCAGTGCGAGCCTAGGGTTGAACACTGAAGCTTTCTTT.

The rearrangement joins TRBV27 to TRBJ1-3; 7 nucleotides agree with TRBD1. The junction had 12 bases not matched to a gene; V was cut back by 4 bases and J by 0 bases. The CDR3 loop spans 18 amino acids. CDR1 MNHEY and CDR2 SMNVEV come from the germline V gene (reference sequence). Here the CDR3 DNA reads TGTGCCAGCAGTTCTCGGACAGGCGCCCCTTCCTCTGGAAACACCATATATTTT. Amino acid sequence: CASSSRTGAPSSGNTIYF.

The CDR3 is CASRPPYPNRGTEAFF. The CDR3 nucleotides read TGTGCCAGCAGACCCCCGTATCCAAACAGGGGCACTGAAGCTTTCTTT. The chain carries TRBV6-2 or TRBV6-3 and TRBJ1-1, with TRBD1 matching over 7 bases. This CDR3 has 16 amino acids. With 6 bases clipped from V and 4 bases from J, the junction kept 14 bases outside the gene matches. Germline V gives CDR1 MNHEY, CDR2 SVGEGT.

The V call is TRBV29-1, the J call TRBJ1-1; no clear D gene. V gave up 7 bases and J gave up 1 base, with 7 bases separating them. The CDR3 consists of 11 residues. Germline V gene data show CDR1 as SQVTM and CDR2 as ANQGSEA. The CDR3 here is CSGGENTEAFF. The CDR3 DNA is TGCAGCGGCGGAGAGAACACTGAAGCTTTCTTT.

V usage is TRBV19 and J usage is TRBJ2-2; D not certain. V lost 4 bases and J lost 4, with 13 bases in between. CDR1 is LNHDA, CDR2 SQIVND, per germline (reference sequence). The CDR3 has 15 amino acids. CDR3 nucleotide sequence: TGTGCCAGTAGTAGAGGACGGTCCATCACCGGGGAGCTGTTTTTT. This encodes CASSRGRSITGELFF. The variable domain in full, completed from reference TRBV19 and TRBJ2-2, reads DGGITQSPKYLFRKEGQNVTLSCEQNLNHDAMYWYRQDPGQGLRLIYYSQIVNDFQKGDIAEGYSVSREKKESFPLTVTSAQKNPTAFYLCASSRGRSITGELFFGEGSRLTVL.

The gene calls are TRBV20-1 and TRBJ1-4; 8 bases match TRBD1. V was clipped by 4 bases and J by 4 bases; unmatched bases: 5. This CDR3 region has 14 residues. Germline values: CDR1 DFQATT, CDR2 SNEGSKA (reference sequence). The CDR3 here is CSATPGQVNEKLFF. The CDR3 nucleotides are TGCAGTGCTACACCGGGACAGGTTAATGAAAAACTGTTTTTT.

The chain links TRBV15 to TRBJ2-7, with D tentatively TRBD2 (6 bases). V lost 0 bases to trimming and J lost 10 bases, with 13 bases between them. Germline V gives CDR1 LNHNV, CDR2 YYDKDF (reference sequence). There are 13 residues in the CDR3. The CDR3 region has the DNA TGTGCCACCAGCAGAGATGGCGTGGGACTTCAGTACTTC. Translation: CATSRDGVGLQYF.

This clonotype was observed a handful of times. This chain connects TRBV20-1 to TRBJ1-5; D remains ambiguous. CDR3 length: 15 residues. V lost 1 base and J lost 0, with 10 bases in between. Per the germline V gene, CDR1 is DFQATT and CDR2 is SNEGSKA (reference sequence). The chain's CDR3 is CSARVGEDSNQPQHF. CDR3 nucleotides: TGCAGTGCTAGAGTTGGGGAAGATAGCAATCAGCCCCAGCATTTT.

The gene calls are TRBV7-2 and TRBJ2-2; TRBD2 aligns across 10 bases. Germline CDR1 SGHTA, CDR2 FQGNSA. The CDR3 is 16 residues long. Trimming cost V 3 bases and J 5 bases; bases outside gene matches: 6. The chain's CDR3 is CASSFALAGVTGELFF. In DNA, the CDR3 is TGTGCCAGCAGCTTCGCTCTAGCGGGGGTGACCGGGGAGCTGTTTTTT.

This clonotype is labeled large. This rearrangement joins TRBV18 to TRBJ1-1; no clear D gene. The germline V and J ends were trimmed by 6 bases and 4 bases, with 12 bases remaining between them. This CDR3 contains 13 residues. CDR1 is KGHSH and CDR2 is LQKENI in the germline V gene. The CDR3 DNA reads TGTGCCAGCTCCCCGACGGGAGGCACTGAAGCTTTCTTT. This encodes CASSPTGGTEAFF.

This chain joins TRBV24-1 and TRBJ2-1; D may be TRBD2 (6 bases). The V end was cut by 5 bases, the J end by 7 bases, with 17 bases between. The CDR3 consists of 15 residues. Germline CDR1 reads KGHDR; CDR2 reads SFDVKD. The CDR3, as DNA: TGTGCCACCAGTGTTTGGAGACTAGGAAGGAATGAGCAGTTCTTC. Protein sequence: CATSVWRLGRNEQFF.

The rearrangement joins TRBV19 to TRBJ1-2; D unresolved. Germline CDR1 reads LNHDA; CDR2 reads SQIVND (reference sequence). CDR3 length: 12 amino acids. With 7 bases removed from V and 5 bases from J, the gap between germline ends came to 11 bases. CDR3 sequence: CASNRVPYGYTF. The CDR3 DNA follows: TGTGCCAGTAACCGGGTGCCTTATGGCTACACCTTC. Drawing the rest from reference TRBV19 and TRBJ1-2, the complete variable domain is DGGITQSPKYLFRKEGQNVTLSCEQNLNHDAMYWYRQDPGQGLRLIYYSQIVNDFQKGDIAEGYSVSREKKESFPLTVTSAQKNPTAFYLCASNRVPYGYTFGSGTRLTVV.

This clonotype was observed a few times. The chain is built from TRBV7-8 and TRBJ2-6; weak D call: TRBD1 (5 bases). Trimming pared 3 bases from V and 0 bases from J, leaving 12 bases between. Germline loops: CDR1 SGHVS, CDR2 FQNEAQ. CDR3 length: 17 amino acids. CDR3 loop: CASSFSSGISGANVLTF. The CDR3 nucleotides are TGTGCCAGCAGCTTTTCTTCAGGGATCTCTGGGGCCAACGTCCTGACTTTC.

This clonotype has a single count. The CDR3 nucleotides are TGTGCCAGCAGTTTAGGGGGGGGACTCTATGGCTACACCTTC. This encodes CASSLGGGLYGYTF. J is TRBJ1-2 and V is TRBV27; D is perhaps TRBD1 (5 bases). V lost 2 bases and J 4 bases, leaving 11 bases between the germline ends. CDR1 is MNHEY and CDR2 is SMNVEV in the germline V gene (reference sequence). The CDR3 totals 14 residues.